The clone carrying this TCR beta chain was detected a few times. Its target is unknown. The data derive from a study of T cells in narcolepsy. Study information: Healthy controls were enrolled alongside patients with narcolepsy type 1 or type 2. Broader study findings: Healthy controls reportedly lacked the autoreactive clonotypes serially found in patients' blood. Autoreactive HCRT-specific and TRIB2-specific clonotypes were marked in same-patient CSF-versus-blood CD4+ comparisons. Autoreactive clone sequences were missing from some blood memory CD4+ repertoires.

Method: immunoSEQ multiplex PCR; TCRdb's copy keeps in-frame clones and lacks some. The sample records under 35,000 clones, around 80% being singletons. V lost 8 bases, J lost 3 bases, and 10 bases stayed unmatched. CDR3 length equals 15 residues. Sequencing input: memory (CD45RA-) CD4+ T cells from blood. This clonotype originated in a human donor in good health. The rearrangement uses TRBV6-7 and TRBJ1-5; 7 bases line up with TRBD1. TRBV6-7 is an ORF, with its function uncertain. As DNA, the CDR3 is TGTGCCAGCCCAGGGGGTACGGGCCTCAATCAGCCCCAGCATTTT. This translates into CASPGGTGLNQPQHF.